This T cell receptor beta chain came from a study of T cell responses to AZD1222 COVID-19 vaccine. V lost 7 bases and J lost 4; bases outside the gene matches: 5. CDR1 WSHSY and CDR2 SAAADI come from the germline V gene. The CDR3 has 14 amino acids. Produced via immunoSEQ multiplex PCR; TCRdb's table is partial and in-frame only. Of about 150,000 clones in the sample, 75% to 95% were seen once. The source was peripheral blood, collected 28 days after the second AZD1222 dose. This sequence was found in an adult who received the AZD1222 COVID-19 vaccine. This chain connects TRBV10-2 to TRBJ2-1; TRBD1 aligns across 9 bases. CDR3 amino acids: CASNRDRVYNEQFF. DNA of the CDR3: TGCGCCAGCAACCGGGACAGGGTATACAATGAGCAGTTCTTC.